What follows are 18 T cell receptor beta chains derived from one specimen sequenced in a study of cytomegalovirus exposure and HLA in healthy donors. 13 Jbeta primers and 60 Vbeta primers were used for the PCR. The table came from immunoSEQ multiplex PCR; TCRdb's copy has only in-frame clones and leaves some out. Here the sample spans about 140,000 clones, over 75% being singletons. Input material: PBMCs. The receptors here all came from a woman younger than 45 in good health and CMV-seronegative.

The chain carries TRBV4-3 and TRBJ1-1, with a weak D call TRBD1 (6 bases). Germline values: CDR1 LGHNA, CDR2 YSLEER. V lost 0 bases and J lost 7, with 12 bases in between. The CDR3 is 14 amino acids. The CDR3 region has the DNA TGCGCCAGCAGCCAAGATAGTGGGGGCCTTGAAGCTTTCTTT. It is translated as CASSQDSGGLEAFF.

The J gene is TRBJ1-1, the V gene TRBV5-6; a weak D match, TRBD1 (6 bases). The CDR3 contains 16 residues. The germline V gene encodes CDR1 SGHDT and CDR2 YYEEEE. V lost 2 bases, J lost 1 base, and 15 bases lay in between. The chain's CDR3 is CASSFLTGGANTEAFF. DNA of the CDR3: TGTGCCAGCAGCTTCCTCACCGGGGGGGCGAACACTGAAGCTTTCTTT. Together with reference TRBV5-6 and TRBJ1-1, the CDR3 gives the full variable domain: DAGVTQSPTHLIKTRGQQVTLRCSPKSGHDTVSWYQQALGQGPQFIFQYYEEEERQRGNFPDRFSGHQFPNYSSELNVNALLLGDSALYLCASSFLTGGANTEAFFGQGTRLTVV.

In this sample, this clone turned up once. This sequence joins TRBV10-3 and TRBJ1-1, with a possible D match to TRBD1 (6 bases). V lost 8 bases to trimming and J lost 3 bases, with 16 bases between them. Per germline, CDR1 ENHRY and CDR2 SYGVKD. The CDR3 sequence is 14 residues long. The CDR3 loop reads CAIWDGGADTEAFF. In DNA form, the CDR3 reads TGTGCCATCTGGGACGGGGGGGCGGACACTGAAGCTTTCTTT.

The genes are TRBV6-5 and TRBJ1-2, with D possibly TRBD1 on 6 matching bases. Germline lookup yields CDR1 MNHEY and CDR2 SVGAGI. Trimming took off 5 bases at V and 4 bases at J, with 14 bases between the two ends. The CDR3 spans 14 residues. CDR3 DNA: TGTGCCAGCAGTCAGGACGTAGGGGGCTATGGCTACACCTTC. Protein sequence: CASSQDVGGYGYTF.

The chain is built from TRBV15 and TRBJ2-1; 9 nucleotides align to TRBD1. The CDR3 sequence is 15 residues long. J gave up 5 bases and V 6 bases, and 8 bases lay outside the gene matches. Germline CDR1 and CDR2: LNHNV and YYDKDF (reference sequence). CDR3 residues: CATRQTGTGNNEQFF. CDR3 in DNA: TGTGCCACCAGACAGACCGGGACAGGGAACAATGAGCAGTTCTTC.

The rearrangement uses TRBV5-6 and TRBJ1-5; D might be TRBD1 (6 bases). This CDR3 comprises 15 residues. Germline V gene lookup returns CDR1 SGHDT and CDR2 YYEEEE. V was shortened by 3 bases and J by 1 base, with 11 bases between the two germline ends. CDR3 sequence reads: CASSSRGLSNQPQHF. CDR3 coding DNA: TGTGCCAGCAGCTCCAGGGGTTTGAGCAATCAGCCCCAGCATTTT.

The gene calls are TRBV2 and TRBJ1-2; the D is unclear. The CDR3 extends over 14 amino acids. Germline V gene data show CDR1 as SNHLY and CDR2 as FYNNEI. Trimming left V 8 bases short and J 0 bases short, with 13 bases between. CDR3 nucleotide sequence: TGTGCCAGCGCAAAACAGCCTACTAACTATGGCTACACCTTC. Translating it yields CASAKQPTNYGYTF.

Turning to this clone: A read error may produce the germline difference seen at one junction end. The same CDR3 arises from other DNA sequences in this sample as well. V gene TRBV7-3 combines with J gene TRBJ2-2; D possibly corresponds to TRBD1 (6 bases). In germline, CDR1 is SGHTA, CDR2 FQGTGA. The CDR3 has 14 residues. CDR3: CASRLGHSTGELFF. CDR3 DNA: TGTGCCAGCAGATTGGGACATTCCACCGGGGAACTGTTTTTT.

J is TRBJ2-7 and V is TRBV4-1, with 9 bases that match TRBD1. The CDR3 totals 17 residues. The V and J ends lost 1 base and 3 bases, in that order; junction bases with no gene match: 10. From germline, CDR1 is MGHRA and CDR2 YSYEKL. In nucleotides, the CDR3 is TGCGCCAGCAGCCAAGGGCTACCGGGACAGGGAGTCTACGAGCAGTACTTC. It specifies CASSQGLPGQGVYEQYF.

This sequence joins TRBV19 and TRBJ2-5; 7 bases fit TRBD1. The CDR3 consists of 13 residues. After removal of 8 bases from V and 5 bases from J, the junction contained 8 bases not matched to a gene. CDR1 LNHDA and CDR2 SQIVND come from the germline V gene (reference sequence). Here the CDR3 reads CASGTDFRETQYF. CDR3 nucleotide sequence: TGTGCCAGTGGGACAGATTTTCGGGAGACCCAGTACTTC.

The chain combines TRBV7-6 with TRBJ2-3, with TRBD1 matching over 9 bases. The CDR3 length is 16 residues. In germline, CDR1 is SGHVS, CDR2 FNYEAQ. V dropped 3 bases and J dropped 3; count of bases not matched to a gene: 7. The CDR3 region is CASSLGTGGLTDTQYF. The CDR3 DNA follows: TGTGCCAGCAGCTTGGGTACAGGGGGCCTTACAGATACGCAGTATTTT.

This clone came up a few times. The rearrangement uses TRBV7-3 and TRBJ2-5; weak D call: TRBD1 (5 bases). Germline CDR1 and CDR2: SGHTA and FQGTGA. CDR3 length: 15 residues. The germline V and J ends were trimmed by 1 base and 2 bases, with 11 bases remaining between them. This chain's CDR3 is CASSLSAGRQETQYF. CDR3 nucleotide sequence: TGTGCCAGCAGCTTAAGCGCAGGGCGGCAAGAGACCCAGTACTTC.

This chain joins TRBV4-2 and TRBJ1-2; 7 bases are a match to TRBD1. Germline trimming cut 1 base from V and 7 bases from J; bases unmatched to any gene: 12. CDR1 is LGHNA and CDR2 is YNFKEQ in the germline V gene. The CDR3 is made up of 16 amino acids. In DNA, the CDR3 is TGTGCCAGCAGCCAAGTAGAGGGGGCGCGGGTGGTTGGCTACACCTTC. The encoded protein is CASSQVEGARVVGYTF.

The chain couples TRBV27 to TRBJ2-3; D remains ambiguous. Germline V gives CDR1 MNHEY, CDR2 SMNVEV (reference sequence). CDR3 length: 8 amino acids. Trimming pared 11 bases from V and 8 bases from J, leaving 5 bases between. The CDR3 DNA follows: TGTGCCGCAGGTACGCAGTATTTT. As protein: CAAGTQYF.

The V and J genes are TRBV7-6 and TRBJ1-2, with 7 nucleotides matching TRBD1. V gave up 0 bases and J gave up 8 bases; unmatched junction bases: 6. CDR3 size: 14 residues. The germline V gene has CDR1 SGHVS and CDR2 FNYEAQ. DNA for the CDR3: TGTGCCAGCAGCTTAGCGGTGCAGGGGGTAGGCTACACCTTC. This gives the protein CASSLAVQGVGYTF.

This chain links TRBV5-4 with TRBJ2-2; 7 positions match TRBD2. The V and J ends lost 5 bases and 2 bases, in that order; junction bases with no gene match: 9. The CDR3 consists of 16 residues. Per germline, CDR1 SGHNT and CDR2 YYREEE (reference sequence). The CDR3 spells CASSWGAGINTGELFF. CDR3 DNA: TGTGCCAGCAGTTGGGGAGCGGGAATCAACACCGGGGAGCTGTTTTTT.

This chain links TRBV5-6 with TRBJ1-6; maybe TRBD1 (6 bases). The CDR3 runs 15 residues. Between the trimmed V and J ends, which lost 4 bases and 9 bases, there was a span of 17 bases. Germline V gene sequence: CDR1 SGHDT, CDR2 YYEEEE. CDR3 nucleotides: TGTGCCAGCAGCCCTCAGGGGTTGTACACTTCACCCCTCCACTTT. Its protein product is CASSPQGLYTSPLHF.

This chain links TRBV7-2 with TRBJ1-4, with no clear D. CDR1 and CDR2 (germline): SGHTA, FQGNSA. V was shortened by 1 base and J by 0 bases, with 6 bases between the two germline ends. This CDR3 comprises 15 residues. This CDR3 is CASSLVVATNEKLFF. The CDR3 nucleotides are TGTGCCAGCAGCTTAGTAGTTGCAACTAATGAAAAACTGTTTTTT. The full variable domain, with the rest looked up from reference TRBV7-2 and TRBJ1-4, is GAGVSQSPSNKVTEKGKDVELRCDPISGHTALYWYRQSLGQGLEFLIYFQGNSAPDKSGLPSDRFSAERTGGSVSTLTIQRTQQEDSAVYLCASSLVVATNEKLFFGSGTQLSVL.